This TCR delta chain was profiled in a study of Vδ1+ human thymocytes. Study results and limitations: Unlike peripheral blood Vdelta1+ controls, thymic delta-chain sequences included approximately 20% Vdelta2 and few Vdelta3. In the thymus, TRG and TRD repertoires looked highly polyclonal with Gaussian CDR3 lengths. Bulk data may be misread because of unexpected Vdelta2 sequences.

RNA was extracted from the cells and then reverse transcribed. The CDR3 regions were amplified by multiplex PCR from V-gene primers to a constant-region primer. TCRdb re-processed the multiplex PCR reads using CATT. The profile covers more than 50,000 delta-chain clones, with about 15% appearing a single time and approximately 0.4% taken by the ten largest. As concerns this clone: Its antigen is currently unknown. One end of the junction is discordant with germline, which a read error may explain.

Germline-derived CDR1 and CDR2 are TSWWSYY and QGS. This CDR3 has 22 residues. The sorted cells were CD3+ Vdelta1+ Vdelta2- thymocytes from alphabeta-depleted thymus. Material: Vdelta1+ gamma-delta thymocytes from the thymus. Described subset: FACS-sorted CD3+ TCRalphabeta- TCRVdelta1+ TCRVdelta2- thymocytes. This TCR came from a girl under two years old who had congenital heart surgery. The V and J genes are TRDV1 and TRDJ1, with TRDD3 matching over 10 bases. CDR3 loop: CALGELRPLPTGGFQYTDNLIF. CDR3 DNA sequence: TGTGCTCTTGGGGAACTGCGTCCCTTGCCTACTGGGGGATTTCAGTACACCGATAACCTCATCTTT.